These T cell receptor beta chains were read from a single sample in a study of molecular identifiers for immune sequencing clone quantification. TCRdb called the PCR reads again in MiXCR, with one record for every CDR3 protein. This sample has about half a million distinct CDR3 sequences; roughly 25% occur once, and the top ten carry around 0.8%. The sequencing input was naive CD8+ T cells from blood, with Jurkat cell RNA spiked in. The receptor source for this set is a human donor in good health. Some libraries in this study had Jurkat cell RNA spiked in. The CDR3 runs from the conserved cysteine through the conserved F or W. Fields, in order: clone size, V gene, D gene, J gene, CDR3 protein, CDR3 DNA. A D gene is named only where the DNA matches it firmly. The listing skips clone size in some rows; elsewhere it reads once, few, many or a size class.

many	TRBV6-1	TRBD1	TRBJ1-2	CASSEAGTGTYGYGYTF	TGTGCCAGCAGTGAAGCGGGGACAGGGACGTACGGCTATGGCTACACCTTC
-	TRBV24-1	-	TRBJ2-5	CATSDWTEAETQYF	TGTGCCACCAGTGATTGGACGGAGGCAGAGACCCAGTACTTC
many	TRBV2	-	TRBJ1-1	CASKLGAEPEAFF	TGTGCCAGCAAGCTGGGGGCAGAGCCTGAAGCTTTCTTT
many	TRBV29-1	-	TRBJ2-5	CSALGTDKQETQYF	TGCAGCGCACTAGGGACCGATAAGCAAGAGACCCAGTACTTC
-	TRBV27	-	TRBJ1-1	CASRQGRGRTEAFF	TGTGCCAGCAGACAAGGACGGGGGCGGACTGAAGCTTTCTTT
-	TRBV4-2	TRBD1	TRBJ1-3	CASSQGTGTTGNTIYF	TGTGCCAGCAGCCAGGGGACAGGCACCACTGGAAACACCATATATTTT
few	TRBV7-9	-	TRBJ2-3	CASSLSFFSTDTQYF	TGTGCCAGCAGCTTAAGTTTTTTTAGCACAGATACGCAGTATTTT
many	TRBV5-6	-	TRBJ2-5	CASSLLAVETQYF	TGTGCCAGCAGCCTCCTGGCCGTGGAGACCCAGTACTTC
-	TRBV28	-	TRBJ2-7	CASISGSYEQYF	TGTGCCAGCATCTCGGGCTCCTACGAGCAGTACTTC
-	TRBV19	-	TRBJ2-1	CASSPLGGDNEQFF	TGTGCCAGTAGTCCCCTGGGCGGAGACAATGAGCAGTTCTTC
many	TRBV29-1	-	TRBJ2-7	CSVEDSGTSSYEQYF	TGCAGCGTTGAAGATTCCGGTACGAGCTCCTACGAGCAGTACTTC
few	TRBV4-1	-	TRBJ2-5	CASSQTRDSPDETQYF	TGCGCCAGCAGCCAAACGCGCGACAGTCCCGACGAGACCCAGTACTTC
few	TRBV6-5	-	TRBJ1-5	CASTTGPSQPQHF	TGTGCCAGTACTACAGGTCCAAGTCAGCCCCAGCATTTT
-	TRBV4-1	TRBD1	TRBJ1-5	CASSSRGQGGQPQHF	TGCGCCAGCAGCTCACGGGGACAGGGTGGACAGCCCCAGCATTTT
-	TRBV29-1	TRBD1	TRBJ1-1	CSVLQGAAEAFF	TGCAGCGTTCTCCAGGGGGCGGCTGAAGCTTTCTTT
few	TRBV20-1	-	TRBJ2-1	CSARDVAEQFF	TGCAGTGCTAGAGATGTCGCTGAGCAGTTCTTC
many	TRBV5-1	TRBD1	TRBJ2-5	CASSLEDRVQETQYF	TGCGCCAGCAGCTTGGAGGACAGGGTGCAAGAGACCCAGTACTTC
-	TRBV6-2/TRBV6-3	-	TRBJ2-7	CASSAPAEGISYEQYF	TGTGCCAGCAGCGCTCCCGCAGAAGGGATCTCCTACGAGCAGTACTTC
few	TRBV7-7	-	TRBJ2-1	CASSLEVGGGYNEQFF	TGTGCTAGCAGCTTAGAGGTGGGAGGGGGTTACAATGAGCAGTTCTTC
-	TRBV7-9	-	TRBJ2-1	CASSSPRQFFSYNEQFF	TGTGCCAGCAGCTCACCCAGACAGTTCTTCTCCTACAATGAGCAGTTCTTC
-	TRBV5-1	TRBD2	TRBJ2-1	CASSPEAGNLGLALNEQFF	TGCGCCAGCAGCCCGGAGGCAGGTAACCTCGGACTAGCCCTCAATGAGCAGTTCTTC
many	TRBV7-9	-	TRBJ2-3	CASSWLHRITSTDTQYF	TGTGCCAGCAGTTGGTTGCACAGGATAACTAGCACAGATACGCAGTATTTT
few	TRBV12-3/TRBV12-4	TRBD2	TRBJ2-2	CASSLGGLANTGELFF	TGTGCCAGCAGTTTAGGGGGACTAGCGAACACCGGGGAGCTGTTTTTT
few	TRBV7-9	-	TRBJ2-7	CASSPGGGNSNEQYF	TGTGCCAGCAGCCCGGGTGGAGGGAATAGTAACGAGCAGTACTTC
-	TRBV5-6	-	TRBJ1-1	CASSLANIRSTEAFF	TGTGCCAGCAGCTTGGCCAACATCCGGAGCACTGAAGCTTTCTTT
-	TRBV6-6	-	TRBJ1-5	CASSIRGALDRYQPQHF	TGTGCCAGCAGTATACGAGGGGCGTTGGACAGATATCAGCCCCAGCATTTT
few	TRBV20-1	-	TRBJ2-3	CSASIRGRYTQYF	TGCAGTGCTAGTATCCGGGGCAGATATACGCAGTATTTT
-	TRBV11-2	-	TRBJ2-7	CASSLRAGGFEQYF	TGTGCCAGCAGCTTACGAGCGGGCGGCTTCGAGCAGTACTTC